The clone carrying this T cell receptor (beta chain) occurred a few times. Antigen unknown. Trimming took 3 bases from V and 7 from J, leaving 11 bases between them. In germline, CDR1 is SGHKS, CDR2 YYEKEE (reference sequence). The CDR3 loop spans 14 amino acids. The source of the sample is a study of cytomegalovirus exposure and HLA in healthy donors. Study-level points and caveats: In an earlier analysis, most TCR beta V segments were productive about 87% or about 30% of the time. Cytomegalovirus status was reportedly diagnosed by the classifier with high sensitivity and specificity.

In the PCR, 60 Vbeta and 13 Jbeta primers were used. Method: immunoSEQ multiplex PCR; TCRdb's copy keeps in-frame clones and lacks some. Altogether about 160,000 clones are present, 70% to 85% being singletons, with the ten largest covering 3.7%. The chain recombines TRBV5-5 with TRBJ1-6; no clear D. The sequencing input was PBMCs. This receptor was taken from a man aged 25 to 40 in good health and CMV-seropositive. The CDR3 DNA sequence: TGTGCCAGCAGCTCCACCGCGGGAAATTCACCCCTCCACTTT. Its protein is CASSSTAGNSPLHF.